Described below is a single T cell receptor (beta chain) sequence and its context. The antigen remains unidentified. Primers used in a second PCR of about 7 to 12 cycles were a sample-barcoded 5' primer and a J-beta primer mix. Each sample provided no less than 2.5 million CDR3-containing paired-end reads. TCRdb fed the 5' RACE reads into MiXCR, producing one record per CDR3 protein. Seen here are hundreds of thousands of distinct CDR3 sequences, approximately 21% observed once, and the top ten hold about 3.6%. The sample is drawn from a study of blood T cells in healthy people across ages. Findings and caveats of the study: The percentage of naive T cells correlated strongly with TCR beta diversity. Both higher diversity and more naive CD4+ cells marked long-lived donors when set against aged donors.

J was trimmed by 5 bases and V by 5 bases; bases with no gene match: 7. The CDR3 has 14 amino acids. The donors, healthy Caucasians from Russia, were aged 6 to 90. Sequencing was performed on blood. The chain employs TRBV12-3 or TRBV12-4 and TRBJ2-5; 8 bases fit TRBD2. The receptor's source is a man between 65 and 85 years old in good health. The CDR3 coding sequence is TGTGCCAGCAGTCTCACGACTAGCGCGGAGACCCAGTACTTC. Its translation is CASSLTTSAETQYF.